A single sample gave rise to the 32 T cell receptor beta chains below, sequenced in a study of shared T cell receptors in the human thymus. Sequenced by immunoSEQ multiplex PCR; TCRdb stores in-frame clones only, minus some. The repertoire has approximately 730,000 clones, 70% to 90% of them found once; the top ten carry around 0.0094%. These data were also filed under a second study, of human thymus T cells.

The source material was thymocytes. These receptors were taken from a girl less than two years old with a congenital heart defect.

Written as DNA, the CDR3 is TGCGCCAGCAGCTTGAGGGGGAAAGAGTCCATTCAGTACTTC. As protein: CASSLRGKESIQYF. J is TRBJ2-4 and V is TRBV5-1, with a tentative D call TRBD1 (6 bases). V was shortened by 1 base and J by 9 bases, with 14 bases between the two germline ends. This CDR3 contains 14 residues. Germline assignment: CDR1 SGHRS and CDR2 YFSETQ.

V usage is TRBV4-2 and J usage is TRBJ2-2, with 7 bases aligning to TRBD2. CDR1 and CDR2 from the germline V gene are LGHNA and YNFKEQ. This CDR3 has 19 amino acids. V lost 1 base and J lost 2; bases outside the gene matches: 13. This CDR3 is CASSQGLAWVGLNTGELFF. DNA of the CDR3: TGTGCCAGCAGCCAAGGACTAGCATGGGTGGGCCTAAACACCGGGGAGCTGTTTTTT.

V usage is TRBV28 and J usage is TRBJ1-4; tentatively, D is TRBD1 (5 bases). Between the trimmed V and J ends, which lost 3 bases and 1 base, there was a span of 12 bases. Germline V gives CDR1 MDHEN, CDR2 SYDVKM. This CDR3 has 16 amino acids. The CDR3, as DNA: TGTGCCAGCAGTTTTGGGTTAGGGGAAACTAATGAAAAACTGTTTTTT. Translating gives CASSFGLGETNEKLFF. The full variable domain, rest sourced from reference TRBV28 and TRBJ1-4, is DVKVTQSSRYLVKRTGEKVFLECVQDMDHENMFWYRQDPGLGLRLIYFSYDVKMKEKGDIPEGYSVSREKKERFSLILESASTNQTSMYLCASSFGLGETNEKLFFGSGTQLSVL.

This chain connects TRBV10-3 to TRBJ2-7; TRBD1 matches 11 bases. J was trimmed by 5 bases and V by 9 bases; bases with no gene match: 3. The germline V gene has CDR1 ENHRY and CDR2 SYGVKD. The CDR3 has 12 amino acids. The CDR3 bases are TGTGCCATGGGGACAGGGGGTGACGAGCAGTACTTC. This codes for CAMGTGGDEQYF.

The J gene is TRBJ1-2, the V gene TRBV15; a weak D match, TRBD1 (5 bases). The germline V and J ends were trimmed by 8 bases and 6 bases, with 16 bases remaining between them. This CDR3 is built from 13 residues. The germline CDR1 and CDR2 sequences are LNHNV and YYDKDF (reference sequence). CDR3: CATFGHHMDGYTF. CDR3 DNA sequence: TGTGCCACCTTTGGACACCACATGGATGGCTACACCTTC.

This clone has just one count. Other DNA variants within this sample encode the same CDR3. The chain employs TRBV2 and TRBJ1-1; no clear D. V lost 7 bases and J lost 6, with 9 bases in between. Germline loops: CDR1 SNHLY, CDR2 FYNNEI. The CDR3 contains 11 residues. CDR3 sequence: CASNGVAEAFF. CDR3 DNA sequence: TGTGCCAGCAACGGGGTCGCTGAAGCTTTCTTT. Full variable domain (rest looked up from reference TRBV2 and TRBJ1-1): EPEVTQTPSHQVTQMGQEVILRCVPISNHLYFYWYRQILGQKVEFLVSFYNNEISEKSEIFDDQFSVERPDGSNFTLKIRSTKLEDSAMYFCASNGVAEAFFGQGTRLTVV.

The chain carries TRBV5-1 and TRBJ2-2, with 8 bases lining up with TRBD1. V gave up 0 bases and J gave up 7 bases; unmatched junction bases: 8. This CDR3 is 16 amino acids long. Germline V CDR1 and CDR2: SGHRS, YFSETQ. CDR3 nucleotides: TGCGCCAGCAGCTTGGGGCCGACAGGGGCGAGCGGGGAGCTGTTTTTT. Residues: CASSLGPTGASGELFF.

The chain has TRBV27 and TRBJ1-2, with D possibly TRBD1 on 5 matching bases. In germline, CDR1 is MNHEY, CDR2 SMNVEV (reference sequence). V dropped 5 bases and J dropped 4 bases, with 20 bases sitting between them. The CDR3 is made up of 16 amino acids. Written as DNA, the CDR3 is TGTGCCAGCAGTCCCATCCCGCAGGGCTACGGCTATGGCTACACCTTC. Translation: CASSPIPQGYGYGYTF.

This chain links TRBV2 with TRBJ1-1; TRBD1 matches 8 bases. The trim removed 3 bases at V and 5 bases at J, leaving 5 bases unmatched. Germline loops: CDR1 SNHLY, CDR2 FYNNEI. This CDR3 is built from 14 residues. In DNA form, the CDR3 reads TGTGCCAGCAGTGAGACAGGGGTAAGAACTGAAGCTTTCTTT. This sequence encodes CASSETGVRTEAFF.

The chain joins TRBV4-1 to TRBJ1-2, with 7 positions matching TRBD1. The CDR3 loop spans 14 amino acids. The junction had 3 bases not matched to a gene; V was cut back by 5 bases and J by 0 bases. Germline lookup yields CDR1 MGHRA and CDR2 YSYEKL. The CDR3, as DNA: TGCGCCAGCAGCTACAGGGGTCCTAACTATGGCTACACCTTC. Amino acid sequence: CASSYRGPNYGYTF.

This chain connects TRBV6-5 to TRBJ1-2; 9 bases line up with TRBD1. Germline CDR1 MNHEY, CDR2 SVGAGI. V lost 6 bases to trimming and J lost 8 bases; unmatched junction nucleotides: 7. This CDR3 contains 13 residues. As DNA, the CDR3 is TGTGCCAGCAGGGACAGGGGAGTAGGGGGCTACACCTTC. Encoded protein: CASRDRGVGGYTF.

This sequence joins TRBV5-1 and TRBJ1-3; D perhaps matches TRBD1 (6 bases). Germline V gives CDR1 SGHRS, CDR2 YFSETQ. The CDR3 covers 18 residues. The germline V and J ends were trimmed by 4 bases and 1 base, with 21 bases remaining between them. The CDR3 region has the DNA TGCGCCAGCAGCCCCGCGGGGGCAGTTCTCAAATCTGGAAACACCATATATTTT. It codes for CASSPAGAVLKSGNTIYF.

V and J are TRBV7-9 and TRBJ1-1; D is undetermined. From germline, CDR1 is SEHNR and CDR2 FQNEAQ (reference sequence). The V and J ends lost 3 bases and 1 base respectively, with 6 bases between them. The CDR3 loop spans 13 amino acids. The CDR3 spells CASSFTENTEAFF. The DNA of the CDR3 is TGTGCCAGCAGCTTTACAGAGAACACTGAAGCTTTCTTT.

This chain uses TRBV27 with TRBJ2-1; a weak D match, TRBD2 (6 bases). CDR3 length: 11 amino acids. V was trimmed by 5 bases and J by 8 bases, leaving 7 bases between them. Germline CDR1 and CDR2: MNHEY and SMNVEV (reference sequence). CDR3 region: CASSTGDEQFF. CDR3 bases: TGTGCCAGCAGTACGGGAGATGAGCAGTTCTTC.

This clone appeared a few times. The gene calls are TRBV19 and TRBJ1-5, with D hard to call. The CDR3 runs 14 residues. Germline V gene lookup returns CDR1 LNHDA and CDR2 SQIVND (reference sequence). The ends were cut back, 6 bases at V and 1 base at J, with 10 bases in the middle. CDR3 region: CASRHPGSNQPQHF. Written as DNA, the CDR3 is TGTGCCAGTAGGCATCCGGGGAGCAATCAGCCCCAGCATTTT.

V and J are TRBV12-5 and TRBJ1-1; TRBD1 matches 9 bases. The CDR3 loop spans 15 amino acids. The junction had 6 bases not matched to a gene; V was cut back by 6 bases and J by 1 base. Per germline, CDR1 LGHNT and CDR2 FRNRAP. As DNA, the CDR3 is TGTGCTAGTGGCCGGACAGGGGCTGGGAACACTGAAGCTTTCTTT. Protein: CASGRTGAGNTEAFF. Complete variable domain (other parts from reference TRBV12-5 and TRBJ1-1): DARVTQTPRHKVTEMGQEVTMRCQPILGHNTVFWYRQTMMQGLELLAYFRNRAPLDDSGMPKDRFSAEMPDATLATLKIQPSEPRDSAVYFCASGRTGAGNTEAFFGQGTRLTVV.

J is TRBJ2-1 and V is TRBV27; the match to TRBD1 covers 9 bases. Germline-derived CDR1 and CDR2 are MNHEY and SMNVEV (reference sequence). V lost 2 bases, J lost 4 bases, and 3 bases stayed unmatched. The CDR3 length is 15 residues. The CDR3 region has the DNA TGTGCCAGCAGTTTAAGGGGGACAGGGTACAATGAGCAGTTCTTC. Translated: CASSLRGTGYNEQFF.

This chain links TRBV11-2 with TRBJ2-1; D gene uncertain. Trimming removed 6 bases from V and 1 base from J, with 19 bases in between. Germline V lookup: CDR1 SGHAT, CDR2 FQNNGV. The CDR3 has 17 amino acids. The CDR3 DNA reads TGTGCCAGCAGATGGTCACAGAAGTCTCAATCCTACAATGAGCAGTTCTTC. Translating gives CASRWSQKSQSYNEQFF.

The chain couples TRBV6-1 to TRBJ2-1; perhaps TRBD1 as D (6 bases). V shed 3 bases and J shed 7 bases, with 16 bases lying between them. CDR1 and CDR2 (germline): MNHNS, SASEGT. CDR3 length equals 15 residues. In DNA form, the CDR3 reads TGTGCCAGCAGTGAGGGGACACCTAAAAGGAATGAGCAGTTCTTC. It encodes CASSEGTPKRNEQFF.

The rearrangement uses TRBV20-1 and TRBJ1-1; D is unresolved. Germline assignment: CDR1 DFQATT and CDR2 SNEGSKA (reference sequence). CDR3 length equals 10 residues. DNA of the CDR3: TGCAGGGGAGTCGACACTGAAGCTTTCTTT. Translating it yields CRGVDTEAFF.

The table lists this clone with a count of one. The CDR3 here is CASSPQRQGTKNIQYF. CDR3 in DNA: TGCGCCAGCAGCCCACAACGACAGGGGACCAAAAACATTCAGTACTTC. V is TRBV4-3 and J is TRBJ2-4; 8 nucleotides align to TRBD1. The CDR3 totals 16 residues. Trimming took 4 bases from V and 2 from J; bases not matched to a gene: 7. The germline gives CDR1 LGHNA, CDR2 YSLEER.

This sequence joins TRBV9 and TRBJ2-3; 7 nucleotides match TRBD1. The length of the CDR3 is 16 residues. Germline V gene data show CDR1 as SGDLS and CDR2 as YYNGEE. V was clipped by 3 bases and J by 2 bases; unmatched bases: 9. In DNA form, the CDR3 reads TGTGCCAGCAGCGGAGGAGACAGGGTCTACACAGATACGCAGTATTTT. It translates to CASSGGDRVYTDTQYF.

This chain links TRBV10-3 with TRBJ1-2; D is perhaps TRBD1 (5 bases). The V gene lost 10 bases and the J gene lost 3 bases, with 15 bases spanning the gap. CDR3 length equals 13 residues. The germline CDR1 and CDR2 sequences are ENHRY and SYGVKD. This CDR3 reads CATTRIGDYGYTF. The CDR3 DNA sequence: TGTGCCACAACAAGGATAGGGGACTATGGCTACACCTTC.

V and J are TRBV20-1 and TRBJ1-2; no reliable D call. CDR1 is DFQATT and CDR2 is SNEGSKA in the germline V gene (reference sequence). The CDR3 sequence is 11 residues long. Between the trimmed V and J ends, which lost 0 bases and 8 bases, there was a span of 7 bases. The CDR3 is CSARDPYGYTF. The CDR3 DNA reads TGCAGTGCTAGAGACCCCTACGGCTACACCTTC.

With regard to this clone: Other DNA sequences within the sample encode an identical CDR3. The rearrangement joins TRBV4-3 to TRBJ1-2; D perhaps matches TRBD1 (6 bases). Germline CDR1 is LGHNA and CDR2 is YSLEER. This CDR3 comprises 13 residues. V lost 1 base and J 8 bases, leaving 11 bases between the germline ends. CDR3 DNA: TGCGCCAGCAGCCAAGCGGGGAGGGGGGGCTACACCTTC. Translated, it gives CASSQAGRGGYTF.

V gene TRBV6-5 combines with J gene TRBJ2-7, with D maybe TRBD1 (5 bases). V gave up 2 bases and J gave up 2 bases, with 16 bases separating them. The CDR3 is 16 amino acids. CDR1 MNHEY and CDR2 SVGAGI come from the germline V gene. The CDR3 reads CASSYDPRQGAYEQYF. The CDR3, as DNA: TGTGCCAGCAGTTACGACCCACGGCAGGGCGCCTACGAGCAGTACTTC.

CDR3 loop: CASSQRTGVSYEQYF. In nucleotides, the CDR3 is TGTGCCAGCAGCCAAAGGACAGGAGTATCCTACGAGCAGTACTTC. This rearrangement joins TRBV5-4 to TRBJ2-7; the match to TRBD1 covers 7 bases. Germline trimming cut 4 bases from V and 1 base from J; bases unmatched to any gene: 8. Per germline, CDR1 SGHNT and CDR2 YYREEE (reference sequence). The CDR3 spans 15 residues.

V and J are TRBV14 and TRBJ1-2, with TRBD1 matching over 8 bases. Germline CDR1 and CDR2: SGHDN and FVKESK. J lost 2 bases, V lost 0 bases, and 14 bases had no gene match. CDR3 length: 19 amino acids. The chain's CDR3 is CASSQEIGVGQGSNYGYTF. The CDR3 DNA is TGTGCCAGCAGCCAAGAGATTGGGGTCGGACAGGGATCAAACTATGGCTACACCTTC.

CDR3 amino acids: CASSRRRQGLETQYF. The DNA of the CDR3 is TGTGCCAGCAGCCGGCGCAGACAGGGATTGGAGACCCAGTACTTC. This chain connects TRBV7-2 to TRBJ2-5, with 7 bases aligning to TRBD1. Unmatched junction bases numbered 11, after V lost 5 bases and J lost 5 bases. The CDR3 is made up of 15 amino acids. The V gene's germline CDR1 is SGHTA and CDR2 FQGNSA. Full variable domain (remainder filled in from reference TRBV7-2 and TRBJ2-5): GAGVSQSPSNKVTEKGKDVELRCDPISGHTALYWYRQSLGQGLEFLIYFQGNSAPDKSGLPSDRFSAERTGGSVSTLTIQRTQQEDSAVYLCASSRRRQGLETQYFGPGTRLLVL.

The chain employs TRBV5-5 and TRBJ2-7; no clear D gene. V gave up 4 bases and J gave up 0 bases, with 11 bases separating them. Germline CDR1 is SGHKS and CDR2 is YYEKEE (reference sequence). This CDR3 spans 14 amino acids. In DNA, the CDR3 is TGTGCCAGCAGCCTTGTGGAGAGCTCCTACGAGCAGTACTTC. This sequence encodes CASSLVESSYEQYF.

This clone was detected only once. The chain recombines TRBV19 with TRBJ1-5, with D tentatively TRBD1 (6 bases). The CDR3 is 16 amino acids. Trimming pared 6 bases from V and 4 bases from J, leaving 19 bases between. Germline V CDR1 and CDR2: LNHDA, SQIVND (reference sequence). The CDR3 coding sequence is TGTGCCAGTAGCAGAGTTCAACAGGGTGGGAATCAGCCCCAGCATTTT. Protein product: CASSRVQQGGNQPQHF.

This rearrangement joins TRBV10-3 to TRBJ1-5; 10 nucleotides match TRBD1. CDR1 is ENHRY, CDR2 SYGVKD, per germline. The junction had 5 bases not matched to a gene; V was cut back by 10 bases and J by 2 bases. The CDR3 is 14 residues long. The DNA for the CDR3 is TGTGCCACATGGGACAGGGGAGGCAATCAGCCCCAGCATTTT. It translates to CATWDRGGNQPQHF.